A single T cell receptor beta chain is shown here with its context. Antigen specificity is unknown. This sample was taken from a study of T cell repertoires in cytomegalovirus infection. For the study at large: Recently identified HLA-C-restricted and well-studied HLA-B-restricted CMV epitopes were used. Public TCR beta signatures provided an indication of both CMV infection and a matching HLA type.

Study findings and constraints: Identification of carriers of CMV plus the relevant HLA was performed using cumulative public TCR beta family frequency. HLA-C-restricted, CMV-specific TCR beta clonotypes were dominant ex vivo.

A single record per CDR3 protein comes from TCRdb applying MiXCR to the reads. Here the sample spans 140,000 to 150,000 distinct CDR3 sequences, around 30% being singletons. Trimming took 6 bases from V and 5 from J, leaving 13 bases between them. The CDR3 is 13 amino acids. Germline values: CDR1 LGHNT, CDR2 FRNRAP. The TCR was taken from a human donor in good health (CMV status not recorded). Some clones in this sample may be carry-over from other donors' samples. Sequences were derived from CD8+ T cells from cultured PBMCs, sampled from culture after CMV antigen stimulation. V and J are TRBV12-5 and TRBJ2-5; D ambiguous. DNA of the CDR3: TGTGCTAGTGGACCTCCCTCTGGGGAGACCCAGTACTTC. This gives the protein CASGPPSGETQYF.